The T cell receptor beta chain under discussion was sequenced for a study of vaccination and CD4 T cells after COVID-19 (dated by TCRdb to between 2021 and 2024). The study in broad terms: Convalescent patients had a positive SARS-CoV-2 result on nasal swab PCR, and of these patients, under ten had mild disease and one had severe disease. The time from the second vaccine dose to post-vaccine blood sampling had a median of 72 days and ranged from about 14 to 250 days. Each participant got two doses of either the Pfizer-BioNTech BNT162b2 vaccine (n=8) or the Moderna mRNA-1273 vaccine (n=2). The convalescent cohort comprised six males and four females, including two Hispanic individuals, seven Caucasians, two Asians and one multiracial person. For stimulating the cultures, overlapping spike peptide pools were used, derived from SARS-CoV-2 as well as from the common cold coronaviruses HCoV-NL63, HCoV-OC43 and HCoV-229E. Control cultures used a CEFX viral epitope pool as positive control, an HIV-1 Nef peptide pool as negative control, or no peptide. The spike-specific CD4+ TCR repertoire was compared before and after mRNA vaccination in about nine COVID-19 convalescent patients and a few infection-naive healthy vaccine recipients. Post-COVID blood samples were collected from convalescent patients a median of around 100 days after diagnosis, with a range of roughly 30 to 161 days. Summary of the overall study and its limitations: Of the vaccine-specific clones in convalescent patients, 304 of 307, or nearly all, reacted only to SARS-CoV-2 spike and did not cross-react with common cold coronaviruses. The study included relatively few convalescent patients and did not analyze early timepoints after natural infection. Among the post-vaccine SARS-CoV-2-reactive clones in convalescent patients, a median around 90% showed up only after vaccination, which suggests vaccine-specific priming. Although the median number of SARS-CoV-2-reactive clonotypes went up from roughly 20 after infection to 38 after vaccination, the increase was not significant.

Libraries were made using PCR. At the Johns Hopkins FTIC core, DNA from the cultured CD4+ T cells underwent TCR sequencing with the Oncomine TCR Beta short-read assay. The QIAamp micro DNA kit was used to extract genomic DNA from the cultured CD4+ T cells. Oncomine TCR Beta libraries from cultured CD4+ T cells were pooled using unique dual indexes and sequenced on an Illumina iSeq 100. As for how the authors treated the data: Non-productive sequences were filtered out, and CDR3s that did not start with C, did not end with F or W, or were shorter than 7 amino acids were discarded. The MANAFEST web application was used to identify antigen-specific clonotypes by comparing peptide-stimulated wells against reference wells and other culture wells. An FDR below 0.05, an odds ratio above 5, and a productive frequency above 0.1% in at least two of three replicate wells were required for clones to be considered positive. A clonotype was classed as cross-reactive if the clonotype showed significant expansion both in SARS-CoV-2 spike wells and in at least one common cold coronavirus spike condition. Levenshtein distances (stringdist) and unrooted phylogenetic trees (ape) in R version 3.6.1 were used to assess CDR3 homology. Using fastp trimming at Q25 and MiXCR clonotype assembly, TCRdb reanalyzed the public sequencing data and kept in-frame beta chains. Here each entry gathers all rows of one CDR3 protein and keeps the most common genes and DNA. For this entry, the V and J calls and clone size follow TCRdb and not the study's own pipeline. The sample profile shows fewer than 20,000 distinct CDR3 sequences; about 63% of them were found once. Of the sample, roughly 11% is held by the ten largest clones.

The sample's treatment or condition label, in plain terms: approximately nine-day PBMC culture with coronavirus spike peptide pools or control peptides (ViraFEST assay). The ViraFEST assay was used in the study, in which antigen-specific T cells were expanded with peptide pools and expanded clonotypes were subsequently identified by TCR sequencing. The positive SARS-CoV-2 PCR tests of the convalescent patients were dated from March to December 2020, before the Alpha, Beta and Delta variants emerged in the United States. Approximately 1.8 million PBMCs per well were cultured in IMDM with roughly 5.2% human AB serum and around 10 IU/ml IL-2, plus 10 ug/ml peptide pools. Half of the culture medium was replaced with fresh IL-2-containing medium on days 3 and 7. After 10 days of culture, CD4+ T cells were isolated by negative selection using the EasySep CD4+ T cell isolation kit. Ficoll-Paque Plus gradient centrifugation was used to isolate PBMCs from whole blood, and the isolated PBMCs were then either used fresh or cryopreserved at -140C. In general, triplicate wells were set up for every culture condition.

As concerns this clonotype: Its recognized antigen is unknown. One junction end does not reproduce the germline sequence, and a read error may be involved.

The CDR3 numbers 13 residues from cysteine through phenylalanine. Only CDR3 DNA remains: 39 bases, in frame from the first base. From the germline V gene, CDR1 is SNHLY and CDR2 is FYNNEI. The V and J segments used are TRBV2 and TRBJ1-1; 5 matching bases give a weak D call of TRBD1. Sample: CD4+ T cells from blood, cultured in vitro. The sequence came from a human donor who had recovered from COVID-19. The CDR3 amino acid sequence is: CASSVGVHTEAFF. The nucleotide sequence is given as TGTGCCAGCAGTGTAGGGGTACACACGGAAGCTTTCTTT.